This T cell receptor (beta chain) was sequenced during a study of T cell responses to AZD1222 COVID-19 vaccine. Some clones are missing from TCRdb's copy, which holds only in-frame ones; the method was immunoSEQ multiplex PCR. The sample holds tens of thousands of clones; roughly 90% are singletons and the top ten take over 40%. The V end lost 0 bases, the J end lost 4 bases, and 15 bases lay between the germline ends. The CDR3 extends over 16 amino acids. CDR1 and CDR2 (germline): SGHRS, YFSETQ. This TCR was sampled from an adult in good health. Material: peripheral blood, obtained on day 0 of AZD1222 vaccination. This rearrangement joins TRBV5-1 to TRBJ2-3; D is possibly TRBD1 (6 bases). This CDR3 is CASSLAPRGLSDTQYF. In DNA, the CDR3 is TGCGCCAGCAGCTTGGCCCCCAGGGGATTGTCAGATACGCAGTATTTT.